These 8 T cell receptor beta chains were sequenced from one sample in a study of breast tumors, draining lymph nodes, adjacent tissues. TCRdb called the multiplex PCR reads again in MiXCR, with one record for every CDR3 protein. The data contain 200,000 to 250,000 distinct CDR3 sequences, nearly 35% of them singletons. Samples came from axillary lymph nodes draining the breast cancer. The sample consisted of axillary lymph node tissue. These receptors were obtained from a female donor with breast cancer. Some clones in this sample may be carry-over from other donors' samples.

This clonotype counts as medium-sized (0.01 to 0.1%). The chain recombines TRBV9 with TRBJ1-2; 7 bases line up with TRBD1. V lost 3 bases, J lost 4 bases, and 0 bases stayed unmatched. CDR3 size: 12 residues. Germline V gives CDR1 SGDLS, CDR2 YYNGEE. The CDR3 sequence: CASSGDSYGYTF. The CDR3 DNA reads as TGTGCCAGCAGCGGGGACAGCTATGGCTACACCTTC.

The sample holds a few counts of this clonotype. This chain joins TRBV3-1 and TRBJ2-1, with 10 bases aligning to TRBD2. The V gene's germline CDR1 is LGHDT and CDR2 YNNKEL (reference sequence). This CDR3 spans 15 amino acids. V was pared by 7 bases and J by 6 bases, with 9 bases of the junction left unmatched. CDR3 in amino acids: CASTRKREGTNEQFF. The CDR3 coding sequence is TGTGCCAGCACCCGTAAGCGGGAGGGGACCAATGAGCAGTTCTTC.

As concerns this clonotype: This likely comes from a read error, as the CDR3 has no conserved phenylalanine or tryptophan at its end. The limits of the CDR3 on the DNA are not certain, so only TCRdb's listed CDR3 is given. The chain couples TRBV29-1 to TRBJ2-6. Germline assignment: CDR1 SQVTM and CDR2 ANQGSEA. The CDR3 numbers 10 amino acids, ends counted. This CDR3 reads CSVETTTANT.

CDR3 residues: CASSPYGTQYF. The DNA for the CDR3 is TGTGCCAGCAGCCCGTACGGGACCCAGTACTTC. The rearrangement joins TRBV7-8 to TRBJ2-5; D not certain. Germline V gene lookup returns CDR1 SGHVS and CDR2 FQNEAQ. V gave up 5 bases and J gave up 7 bases, with 8 bases separating them. The CDR3 consists of 11 residues. The full variable domain, with the rest looked up from reference TRBV7-8 and TRBJ2-5, is GAGVSQSPRYKVAKRGQDVALRCDPISGHVSLFWYQQALGQGPEFLTYFQNEAQLDKSGLPSDRFFAERPEGSVSTLKIQRTQQEDSAVYLCASSPYGTQYFGPGTRLLVL.

This rearrangement joins TRBV7-3 to TRBJ1-3, with D perhaps matching TRBD1 (5 bases). V was pared by 1 base and J by 8 bases, with 12 bases between. The length of the CDR3 is 14 residues. CDR1 and CDR2 (germline): SGHTA, FQGTGA. DNA for the CDR3: TGTGCCAGCAGCTTAATTACCTGGGGCTACACCATATATTTT. Translated, it gives CASSLITWGYTIYF.

This clonotype was seen repeatedly, ten times or more. The chain couples TRBV7-2 to TRBJ2-7; TRBD1 matches 11 bases. This CDR3 has 17 amino acids. The germline V gene has CDR1 SGHTA and CDR2 FQGNSA. V gave up 2 bases and J gave up 4 bases; unmatched junction bases: 10. CDR3 region: CASSLYRSGTGGYEQYF. In DNA form, the CDR3 reads TGTGCCAGCAGCTTATACAGATCCGGGACAGGGGGTTACGAGCAGTACTTC.

About this clonotype: Here the CDR3 omits its conserved ending phenylalanine or tryptophan, so a read error is the likely source. The chain has TRBV9 and TRBJ2-1; D not resolved. V lost 6 bases, J lost 4 bases, and 11 bases lay in between. CDR1 is SGDLS, CDR2 YYNGEE, per germline. This CDR3 comprises 13 residues. The CDR3 DNA sequence: TGTGCCAGCAATTCCCCGCCTTACAATGAGCAGTTCTCC. Translating it yields CASNSPPYNEQFS.

This clonotype came up many times. The chain carries TRBV7-2 and TRBJ2-7; no reliable D call. Trimming shortened V by 5 bases and J by 3 bases, and 14 bases separated the two germline ends. Germline V CDR1 and CDR2: SGHTA, FQGNSA. The CDR3 covers 14 residues. CDR3 region: CASSARTVGYEQYF. For the CDR3, the DNA is TGTGCCAGCAGCGCCCGCACTGTGGGCTACGAGCAGTACTTC.